This entry lists 17 T cell receptor beta chains sequenced from one sample in a study of OX40 agonist ivuxolimab in advanced cancers. Method: immunoSEQ multiplex PCR; TCRdb's copy keeps in-frame clones and lacks some. The sample lists roughly 48,000 clones, 70% to 85% occurring once. This material consisted of CD4+ or CD8+ T cells sorted from blood, taken in a trial of the OX40 agonist ivuxolimab. Receptor source: an adult with an advanced solid tumor such as melanoma, head and neck, liver or kidney cancer.

The rearrangement uses TRBV30 and TRBJ1-2; 7 bases agree with TRBD1. The junction had 9 bases not matched to a gene; V was cut back by 5 bases and J by 0 bases. This CDR3 is built from 15 residues. Germline CDR1 and CDR2: GTSNPN and SVGIG (reference sequence). The CDR3 sequence: CAWGQGEVANYGYTF. CDR3 nucleotides: TGTGCCTGGGGTCAGGGGGAGGTGGCTAACTATGGCTACACCTTC.

The chain uses TRBV5-4 and TRBJ1-2, with D uncertain. CDR1 and CDR2 from the germline V gene are SGHNT and YYREEE (reference sequence). V was pared by 0 bases and J by 6 bases, with 9 bases between. This CDR3 has 13 residues. DNA of the CDR3: TGTGCCAGCAGCTTGGCCGGGGTACATGGCTACACCTTC. This codes for CASSLAGVHGYTF.

V gene TRBV30 combines with J gene TRBJ1-5; D gene uncertain. CDR3 size: 14 residues. Between the trimmed V and J ends, which lost 1 base and 3 bases, there was a span of 10 bases. The V gene's germline CDR1 is GTSNPN and CDR2 SVGIG (reference sequence). CDR3 bases: TGTGCCTGGAGTGGGGAACGGTCCAATCAGCCCCAGCATTTT. Its protein is CAWSGERSNQPQHF.

This rearrangement joins TRBV9 to TRBJ2-1, with D tentatively TRBD2 (6 bases). The V end was cut by 6 bases, the J end by 6 bases, with 19 bases between. The CDR3 extends over 15 amino acids. Germline V gives CDR1 SGDLS, CDR2 YYNGEE. The CDR3 loop is CASTEAGLSRNEQFF. CDR3 DNA sequence: TGTGCCAGCACGGAAGCGGGCCTTTCTCGCAATGAGCAGTTCTTC.

This chain joins TRBV5-1 and TRBJ2-3; D may be TRBD1 (5 bases). This CDR3 region has 14 residues. Germline-derived CDR1 and CDR2 are SGHRS and YFSETQ. The V gene lost 4 bases and the J gene lost 4 bases, with 13 bases spanning the gap. The CDR3 coding sequence is TGCGCCAGCAGCCTTCAGGGTCTGGCAGATACGCAGTATTTT. Its protein is CASSLQGLADTQYF.

The rearrangement links TRBV13 to TRBJ2-2; D perhaps matches TRBD1 (6 bases). The V gene lost 2 bases and the J gene lost 2 bases, with 12 bases spanning the gap. The length of the CDR3 is 16 residues. Germline CDR1 reads PRHDT; CDR2 reads FYEKMQ (reference sequence). CDR3 protein: CASSLTGQYNTGELFF. The CDR3 nucleotides are TGTGCCAGCAGCTTAACCGGACAGTACAACACCGGGGAGCTGTTTTTT.

The chain employs TRBV7-8 and TRBJ1-5; weak D call: TRBD1 (5 bases). The V and J ends lost 5 bases and 6 bases respectively, with 17 bases between them. The V gene's germline CDR1 is SGHVS and CDR2 FQNEAQ. The CDR3 totals 15 residues. CDR3 region: CASSPSRGVVQPQHF. Written as DNA, the CDR3 is TGTGCCAGCAGCCCGTCGCGAGGGGTGGTTCAGCCCCAGCATTTT.

In DNA form, the CDR3 reads TGTGCCAGCAGAGGTGTTGGGAATGAGCAGTTCTTC. It is translated as CASRGVGNEQFF. V gene TRBV7-3 combines with J gene TRBJ2-1; D gene uncertain. The germline V and J ends were trimmed by 6 bases and 7 bases, with 10 bases remaining between them. This CDR3 is built from 12 residues. Per the germline V gene, CDR1 is SGHTA and CDR2 is FQGTGA.

This clone was counted only a few times. The CDR3 protein is CASSQLGLAPNTIYF. CDR3 bases: TGTGCCAGCAGCCAACTCGGGCTGGCCCCCAACACCATATATTTT. The chain combines TRBV4-2 with TRBJ1-3; D gene unclear. Looked up from germline, CDR1 is LGHNA and CDR2 is YNFKEQ. CDR3 length: 15 residues. V was trimmed by 2 bases and J by 7 bases, leaving 15 bases between them.

This rearrangement joins TRBV23-1 to TRBJ1-4; 7 bases line up with TRBD1. TRBV23-1 falls under the ORF class, with uncertain function. The CDR3 is 17 amino acids. J was trimmed by 7 bases and V by 4 bases; bases with no gene match: 15. The CDR3 DNA sequence: TGCGCCAGCAGTCCGAGCCCCGACAGGGCTGAAGGTGAAAAACTGTTTTTT. Translated: CASSPSPDRAEGEKLFF.

The rearrangement links TRBV4-3 to TRBJ1-4; the D gene is possibly TRBD1 (5 bases). Germline V CDR1 and CDR2: LGHNA, YSLEER. The V end lost 1 base, the J end lost 8 bases, and 14 bases lay between the germline ends. The CDR3 totals 15 residues. The CDR3 loop is CASSQALGGGEKLFF. The CDR3 DNA reads as TGCGCCAGCAGCCAAGCCTTGGGGGGAGGAGAAAAACTGTTTTTT.

The rearrangement joins TRBV9 to TRBJ1-3; D gene uncertain. V lost 3 bases, J lost 0 bases, and 4 bases lay in between. The germline gives CDR1 SGDLS, CDR2 YYNGEE. This CDR3 is 13 amino acids long. DNA of the CDR3: TGTGCCAGCAGCGATACCTCTGGAAACACCATATATTTT. Encoded protein: CASSDTSGNTIYF.

The chain combines TRBV7-2 with TRBJ1-2, with D maybe TRBD1 (6 bases). Trimming pared 4 bases from V and 8 bases from J, leaving 17 bases between. Germline assignment: CDR1 SGHTA and CDR2 FQGNSA. The CDR3 is 14 amino acids. The CDR3, as DNA: TGTGCCAGCAGCTCGGGACACCCCGAGGGAGGCTACACCTTC. Amino acid sequence: CASSSGHPEGGYTF.

V gene TRBV6-5 combines with J gene TRBJ1-2; unclear D gene. The ends were cut back, 9 bases at V and 13 bases at J, with 15 bases in the middle. Looked up from germline, CDR1 is MNHEY and CDR2 is SVGAGI. The CDR3 is 10 residues long. CDR3 protein: CASNRPPSTF. Here the CDR3 DNA reads TGTGCCAGTAATAGACCGCCGTCCACCTTC.

This chain connects TRBV21-1 to TRBJ1-5. TRBV21-1 is an annotated pseudogene. There are 15 residues in the CDR3. Here the CDR3 reads CASSNGEGGNQPQHF. The CDR3 coding sequence is TGTGCCAGCAGCAACGGGGAGGGAGGCAATCAGCCCCAGCATTTT.

This chain joins TRBV21-1 and TRBJ2-3; TRBD1 is the table's D call and was not checked against the DNA. TRBV21-1 is described as a pseudogene. The CDR3 runs to 18 residues. The CDR3, as DNA: TGTGCCAGCAGCAAAGGGGGGACAGGGGTCCTAAACACAGATACGCAGTATTTT. It is translated as CASSKGGTGVLNTDTQYF.

This clone is a singleton in its sample. The J gene is TRBJ2-1, the V gene TRBV15; D is perhaps TRBD2 (6 bases). The CDR3 totals 16 residues. V lost 1 base and J 10 bases, leaving 20 bases between the germline ends. Germline lookup yields CDR1 LNHNV and CDR2 YYDKDF (reference sequence). The CDR3 coding sequence is TGTGCCACCAGCAGAGGTTCGGTGGAGGGAGAGGGGGAGCAGTTCTTC. It codes for CATSRGSVEGEGEQFF.